This T cell receptor beta chain was sequenced in a study of T cells in Graves' hyperthyroidism and ophthalmopathy. Turning to the study itself: It was at initial diagnosis, before any treatment, that peripheral blood was collected. Study-wide points: Model-based prediction identified ophthalmopathy a median 6.5 months prior to its onset. Clonotypes that were expanded in thyroid above 0.001 mostly appeared in blood too.

This clonotype was detected only a few times. Its cognate antigen is unknown. This CDR3 has 15 residues. The V end lost 3 bases, the J end lost 5 bases, and 17 bases lay between the germline ends. TCR beta CDR3 region amplification was performed from RNA transcripts. HTBI primers drove first-round RT-PCR of the TCR CDR3. A single record per CDR3 protein comes from TCRdb applying MiXCR to the multiplex PCR reads. The sample contains approximately 600,000 distinct CDR3 sequences, around 15% of which appear only once. For ophthalmopathy patients, the Clinical Activity Score was at least 3 and the NOSPECS grade at least 4; duration was under 3 months.

The receptor comes from a woman aged 40-49 years with Graves' ophthalmopathy. The chain recombines TRBV12-3 or TRBV12-4 with TRBJ2-7; perhaps TRBD2 as D (6 bases). The source material was blood. The CDR3 is CASSLEGGRYDEQYF. CDR3 coding DNA: TGTGCCAGCAGTTTGGAGGGTGGACGGTACGACGAGCAGTACTTC.